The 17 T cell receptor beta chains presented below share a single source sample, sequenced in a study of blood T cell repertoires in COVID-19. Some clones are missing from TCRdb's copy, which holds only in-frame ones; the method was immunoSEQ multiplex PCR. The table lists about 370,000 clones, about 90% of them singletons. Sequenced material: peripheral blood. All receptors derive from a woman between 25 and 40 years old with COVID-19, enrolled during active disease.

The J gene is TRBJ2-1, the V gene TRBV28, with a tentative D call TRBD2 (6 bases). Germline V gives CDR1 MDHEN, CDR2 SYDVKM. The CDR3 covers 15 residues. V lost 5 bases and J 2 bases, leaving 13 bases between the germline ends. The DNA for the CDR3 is TGTGCCAGCAGTGTAGCGGATACCACCTACAATGAGCAGTTCTTC. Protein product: CASSVADTTYNEQFF. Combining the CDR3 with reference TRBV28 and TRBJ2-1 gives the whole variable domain DVKVTQSSRYLVKRTGEKVFLECVQDMDHENMFWYRQDPGLGLRLIYFSYDVKMKEKGDIPEGYSVSREKKERFSLILESASTNQTSMYLCASSVADTTYNEQFFGPGTRLTVL.

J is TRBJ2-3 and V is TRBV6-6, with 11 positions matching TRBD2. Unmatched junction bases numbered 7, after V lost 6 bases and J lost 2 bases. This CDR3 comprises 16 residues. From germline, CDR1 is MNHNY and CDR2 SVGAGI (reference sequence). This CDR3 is CASSPQTSGDTDTQYF. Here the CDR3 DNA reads TGTGCCAGCAGCCCCCAGACTAGCGGGGACACAGATACGCAGTATTTT.

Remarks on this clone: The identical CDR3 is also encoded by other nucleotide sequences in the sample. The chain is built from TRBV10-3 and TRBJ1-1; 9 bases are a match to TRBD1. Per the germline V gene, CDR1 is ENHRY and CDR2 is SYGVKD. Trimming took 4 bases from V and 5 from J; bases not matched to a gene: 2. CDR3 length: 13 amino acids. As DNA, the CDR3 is TGTGCCATCAGTGGGACAGGGGATACTGAAGCTTTCTTT. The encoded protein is CAISGTGDTEAFF.

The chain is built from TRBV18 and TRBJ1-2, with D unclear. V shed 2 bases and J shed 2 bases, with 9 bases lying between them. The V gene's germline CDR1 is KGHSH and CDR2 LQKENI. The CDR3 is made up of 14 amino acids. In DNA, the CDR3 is TGTGCCAGCTCACCAGAAGTAGCGAACTATGGCTACACCTTC. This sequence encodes CASSPEVANYGYTF.

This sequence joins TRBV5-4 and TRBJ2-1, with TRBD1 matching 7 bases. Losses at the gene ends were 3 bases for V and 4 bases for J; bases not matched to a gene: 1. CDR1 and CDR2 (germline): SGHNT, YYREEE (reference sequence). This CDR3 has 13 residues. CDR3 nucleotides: TGTGCCAGCAGCTGGGGACAGTACAATGAGCAGTTCTTC. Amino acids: CASSWGQYNEQFF.

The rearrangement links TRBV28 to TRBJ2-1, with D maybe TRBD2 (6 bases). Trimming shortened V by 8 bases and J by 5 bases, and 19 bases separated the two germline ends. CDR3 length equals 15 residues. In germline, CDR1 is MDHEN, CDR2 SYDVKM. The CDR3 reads CASWSREWGDNEQFF. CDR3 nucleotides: TGTGCCAGCTGGAGTAGGGAGTGGGGGGACAATGAGCAGTTCTTC.

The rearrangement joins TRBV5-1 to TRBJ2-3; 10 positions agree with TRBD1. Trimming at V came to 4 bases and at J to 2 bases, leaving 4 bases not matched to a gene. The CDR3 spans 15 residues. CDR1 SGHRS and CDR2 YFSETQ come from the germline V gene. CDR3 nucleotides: TGCGCCAGCAGCGGGGGGACAGGGGACACAGATACGCAGTATTTT. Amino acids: CASSGGTGDTDTQYF.

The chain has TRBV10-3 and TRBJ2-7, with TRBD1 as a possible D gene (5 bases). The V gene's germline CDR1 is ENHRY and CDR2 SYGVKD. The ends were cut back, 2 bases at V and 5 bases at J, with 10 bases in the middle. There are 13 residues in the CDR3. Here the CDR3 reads CAISEAGQNEQYF. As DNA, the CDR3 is TGTGCCATCAGTGAGGCAGGGCAAAACGAGCAGTACTTC.

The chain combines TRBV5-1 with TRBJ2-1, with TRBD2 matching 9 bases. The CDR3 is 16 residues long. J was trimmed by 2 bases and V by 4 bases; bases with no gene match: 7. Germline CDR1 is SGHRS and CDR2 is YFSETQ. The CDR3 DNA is TGCGCCAGCAGCACGATAGCGGGAGCGGCCTACAATGAGCAGTTCTTC. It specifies CASSTIAGAAYNEQFF.

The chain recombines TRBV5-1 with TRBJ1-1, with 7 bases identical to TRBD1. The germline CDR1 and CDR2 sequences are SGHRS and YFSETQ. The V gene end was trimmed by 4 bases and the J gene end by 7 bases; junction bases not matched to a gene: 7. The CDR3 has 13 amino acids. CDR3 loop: CASSPGTVGEAFF. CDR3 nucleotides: TGCGCCAGCAGCCCCGGGACAGTGGGTGAAGCTTTCTTT.

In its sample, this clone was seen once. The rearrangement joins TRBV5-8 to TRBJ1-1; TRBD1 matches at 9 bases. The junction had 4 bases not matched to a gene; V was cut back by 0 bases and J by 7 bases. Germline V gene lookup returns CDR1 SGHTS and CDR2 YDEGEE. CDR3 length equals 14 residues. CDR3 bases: TGTGCCAGCAGCTTGGGACAGGGGGACGGTGAAGCTTTCTTT. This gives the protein CASSLGQGDGEAFF.

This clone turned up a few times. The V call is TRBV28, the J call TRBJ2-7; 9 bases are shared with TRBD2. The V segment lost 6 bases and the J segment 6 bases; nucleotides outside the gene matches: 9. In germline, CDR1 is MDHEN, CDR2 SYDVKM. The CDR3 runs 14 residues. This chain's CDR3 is CASSRLAGAFEQYF. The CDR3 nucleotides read TGTGCCAGCAGCCGATTAGCGGGAGCGTTCGAGCAGTACTTC.

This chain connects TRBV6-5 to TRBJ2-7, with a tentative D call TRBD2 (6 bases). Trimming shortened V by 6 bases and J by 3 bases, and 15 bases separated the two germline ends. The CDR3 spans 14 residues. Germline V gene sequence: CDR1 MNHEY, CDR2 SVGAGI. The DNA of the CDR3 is TGTGCCAGCAGCCTACGTAGTAGCGGCTACGAGCAGTACTTC. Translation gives CASSLRSSGYEQYF.

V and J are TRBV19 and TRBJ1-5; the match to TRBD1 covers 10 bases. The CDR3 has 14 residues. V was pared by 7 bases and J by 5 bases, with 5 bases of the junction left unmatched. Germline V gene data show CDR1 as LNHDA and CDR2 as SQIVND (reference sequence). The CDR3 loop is CASTPGTGDQPQHF. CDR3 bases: TGTGCCAGTACCCCCGGGACAGGGGATCAGCCCCAGCATTTT.

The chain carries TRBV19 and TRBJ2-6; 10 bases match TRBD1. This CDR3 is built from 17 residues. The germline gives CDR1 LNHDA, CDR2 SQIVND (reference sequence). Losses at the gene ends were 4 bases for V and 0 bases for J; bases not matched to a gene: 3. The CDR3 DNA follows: TGTGCCAGTAGTAGCCGGGACAGGGGCTCTGGGGCCAACGTCCTGACTTTC. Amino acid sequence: CASSSRDRGSGANVLTF.

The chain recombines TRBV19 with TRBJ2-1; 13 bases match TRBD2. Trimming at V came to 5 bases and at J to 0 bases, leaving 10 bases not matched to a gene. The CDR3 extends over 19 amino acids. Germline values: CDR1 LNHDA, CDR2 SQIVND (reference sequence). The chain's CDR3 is CASSPGLAGALSSYNEQFF. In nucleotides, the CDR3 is TGTGCCAGTAGTCCCGGACTAGCGGGAGCGCTTAGCTCCTACAATGAGCAGTTCTTC.

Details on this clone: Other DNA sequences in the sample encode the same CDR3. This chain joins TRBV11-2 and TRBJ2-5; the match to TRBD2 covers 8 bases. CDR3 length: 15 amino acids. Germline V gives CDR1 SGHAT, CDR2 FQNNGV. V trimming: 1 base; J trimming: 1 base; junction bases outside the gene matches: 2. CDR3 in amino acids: CASSLAGGGQETQYF. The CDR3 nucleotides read TGTGCCAGCAGCTTAGCGGGAGGGGGCCAAGAGACCCAGTACTTC.